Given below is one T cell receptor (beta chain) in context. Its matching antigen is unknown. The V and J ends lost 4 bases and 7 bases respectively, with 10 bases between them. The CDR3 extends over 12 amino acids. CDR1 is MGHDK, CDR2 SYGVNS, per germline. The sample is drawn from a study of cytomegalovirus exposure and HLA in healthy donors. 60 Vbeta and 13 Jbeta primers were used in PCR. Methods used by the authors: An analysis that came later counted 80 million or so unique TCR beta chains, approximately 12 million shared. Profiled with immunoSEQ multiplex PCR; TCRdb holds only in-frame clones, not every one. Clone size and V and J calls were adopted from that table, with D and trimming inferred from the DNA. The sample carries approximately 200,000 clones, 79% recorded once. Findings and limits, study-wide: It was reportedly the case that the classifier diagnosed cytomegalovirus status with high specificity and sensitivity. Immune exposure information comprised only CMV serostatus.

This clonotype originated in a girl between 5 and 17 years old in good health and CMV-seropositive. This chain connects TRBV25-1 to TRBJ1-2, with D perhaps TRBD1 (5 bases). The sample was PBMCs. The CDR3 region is CASSGGLSGYTF. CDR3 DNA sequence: TGTGCCAGCAGTGGGGGACTGTCTGGCTACACCTTC.